One TCR beta chain is described in this entry. The antigen this receptor binds is unknown. No qualities accompany the bases; no much larger clone lies one base away. This entry belongs to a study of OX40 agonist ivuxolimab in advanced cancers. About the investigation overall: Ivuxolimab was a fully human IgG2 agonistic monoclonal antibody targeting the costimulatory receptor OX40 (CD134). Intravenous ivuxolimab was administered to patients every 2 weeks at six dose levels: 0.01, 0.1, 0.3, 1.5, 3 and 10 mg/kg. Among the roughly 50 dose-escalation patients, around 20 had hepatocellular carcinoma, 15 or so melanoma, 9 renal cell carcinoma and 9 head and neck cancer. The dose-escalation cohort was around 84% male with a mean age of about 54 years, ranging from roughly 23 to 90. Patients were allowed to have had prior anti-PD-1, anti-PD-L1 or anti-CTLA-4 therapy, and more than 35% of the dose-escalation patients had been treated with checkpoint inhibitors. Partial responses occurred in three dose-escalation patients, of whom one had hepatocellular carcinoma and two had cutaneous melanoma. The point of sequencing TCRbeta in the periphery was to test whether ivuxolimab changed TCR sequence diversity and drove clonal T-cell expansion. The monotherapy dose-escalation portion (N of about 50 patients) of the phase I ivuxolimab trial is reported in the paper. The paper as a whole reports these results and caveats: In the 0.1-3.0 mg/kg groups, partial responders were among the patients with the lowest normalized peripheral clonal expansion, particularly in CD8+ T cells. After ivuxolimab, CD8+ T cells had more expanded clones than CD4+ T cells on average. At doses from 0.1 to 3.0 mg/kg, clonal expansion was seen in both CD4+ and CD8+ blood T cells between baseline and week 6. Low levels of normalized T-cell clonal expansion were also seen in some patients who did not respond. The antigen specificity of the peripheral T cells that underwent clonal expansion was not determined.

Patients with a history of autoimmune disease or receiving systemic immunosuppression were excluded from the trial. Peripheral blood for TCR sequencing was drawn from every dose cohort at baseline, at cycle 4 day 1 and at cycle 7 day 1. The samples were taken from a phase I, first-in-human, multicenter, open-label dose-escalation trial of ivuxolimab. Adults with locally advanced or metastatic head and neck squamous cell, hepatocellular, melanoma or renal cell carcinoma were enrolled in the trial. Before TCR sequencing, CD4+ T cells and CD8+ T cells from peripheral blood were sorted into separate populations. To sequence the TCRbeta CDR3 region, genomic DNA was isolated from the sorted cells. TCRbeta CDR3 regions were sequenced using the immunoSEQ Assay. This is the immuneACCESS table as TCRdb keeps it, with only in-frame sequences that have V and J called. A part of the clones is gone; compared with another copy, unresolved V genes explain less than half, and the rest is unexplained. The table for this sample lists 55,000 to 80,000 clones; 92% of them were counted only once. The ten largest make up about 0.59% of the sample.

V and J are truncated by 0 bases and 4 bases respectively, leaving an intervening sequence of 13 bases. The CDR3 has 17 amino acids, counting the end cysteine and phenylalanine. Kept here is only the CDR3 DNA, which spans 51 bases and is read in frame from base 1. The CDR1 and CDR2 encoded by the germline V gene (reference sequence) are LNHNV and YYDKDF. The clonotype was recovered from an adult with an advanced solid tumor such as melanoma, head and neck, liver or kidney cancer. The chain uses TRBV15 and TRBJ2-6, with the D gene uncertain. Specimen: CD4+ or CD8+ T cells sorted from blood, collected in a trial of the OX40 agonist ivuxolimab. The DNA is TGTGCCACCAGCAGAGATCAAATTCAGGCCGGGGCCAACGTCCTGACTTTC. This yields the protein CATSRDQIQAGANVLTF.